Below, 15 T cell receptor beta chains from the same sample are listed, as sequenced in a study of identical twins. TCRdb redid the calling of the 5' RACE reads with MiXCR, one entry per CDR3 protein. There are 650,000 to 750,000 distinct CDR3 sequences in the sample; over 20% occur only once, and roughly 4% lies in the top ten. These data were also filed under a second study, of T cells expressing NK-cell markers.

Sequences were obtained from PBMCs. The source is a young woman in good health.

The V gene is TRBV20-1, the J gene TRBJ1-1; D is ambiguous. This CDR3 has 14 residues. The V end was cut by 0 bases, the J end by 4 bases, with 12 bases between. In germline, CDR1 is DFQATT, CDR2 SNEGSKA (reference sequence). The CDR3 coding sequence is TGCAGTGCTAGAGATAACCGAGTCGGCACTGAAGCTTTCTTT. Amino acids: CSARDNRVGTEAFF.

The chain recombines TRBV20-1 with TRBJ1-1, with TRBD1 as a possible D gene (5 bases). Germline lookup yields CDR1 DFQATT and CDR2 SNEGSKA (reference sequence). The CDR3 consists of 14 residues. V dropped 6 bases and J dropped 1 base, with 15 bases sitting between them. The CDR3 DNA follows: TGCAGTGCCCCTGGAGGAGGGGCGAACACTGAAGCTTTCTTT. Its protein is CSAPGGGANTEAFF.

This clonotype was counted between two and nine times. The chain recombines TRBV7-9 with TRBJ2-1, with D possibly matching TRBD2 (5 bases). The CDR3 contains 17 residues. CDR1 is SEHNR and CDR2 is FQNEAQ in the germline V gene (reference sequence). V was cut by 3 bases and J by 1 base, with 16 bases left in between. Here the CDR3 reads CASSFFVGSKSYNEQFF. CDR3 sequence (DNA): TGTGCCAGCAGCTTCTTTGTAGGGAGCAAGTCCTACAATGAGCAGTTCTTC. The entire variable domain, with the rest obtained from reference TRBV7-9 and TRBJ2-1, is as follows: DTGVSQNPRHKITKRGQNVTFRCDPISEHNRLYWYRQTLGQGPEFLTYFQNEAQLEKSRLLSDRFSAERPKGSFSTLEIQRTEQGDSAMYLCASSFFVGSKSYNEQFFGPGTRLTVL.

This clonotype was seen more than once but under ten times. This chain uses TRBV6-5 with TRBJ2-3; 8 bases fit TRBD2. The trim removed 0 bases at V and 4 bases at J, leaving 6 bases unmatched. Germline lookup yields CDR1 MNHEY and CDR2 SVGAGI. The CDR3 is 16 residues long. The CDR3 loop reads CASSYSKAGVADTQYF. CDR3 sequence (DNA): TGTGCCAGCAGTTACTCTAAAGCGGGGGTGGCAGATACGCAGTATTTT.

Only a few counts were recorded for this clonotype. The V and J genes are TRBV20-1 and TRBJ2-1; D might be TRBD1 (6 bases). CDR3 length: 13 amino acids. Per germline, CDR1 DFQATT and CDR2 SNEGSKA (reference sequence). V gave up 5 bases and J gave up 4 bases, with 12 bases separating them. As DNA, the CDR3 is TGCAGTGCTCCCGCGGACAGATACAATGAGCAGTTCTTC. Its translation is CSAPADRYNEQFF.

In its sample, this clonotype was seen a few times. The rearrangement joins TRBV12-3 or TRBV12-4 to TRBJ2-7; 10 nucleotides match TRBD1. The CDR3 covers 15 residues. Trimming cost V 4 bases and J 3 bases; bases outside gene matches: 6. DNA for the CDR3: TGTGCCAGCAGTTCGGAGACAGGGGGCTACTACGAGCAGTACTTC. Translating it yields CASSSETGGYYEQYF.

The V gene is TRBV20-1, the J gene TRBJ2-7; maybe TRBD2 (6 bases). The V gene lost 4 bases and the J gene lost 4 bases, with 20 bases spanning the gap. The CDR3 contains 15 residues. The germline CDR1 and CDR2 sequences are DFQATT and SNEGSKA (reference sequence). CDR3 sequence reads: CSANPPFSSEYEQYF. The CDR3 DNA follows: TGCAGTGCTAACCCCCCGTTTTCTAGCGAATACGAGCAGTACTTC.

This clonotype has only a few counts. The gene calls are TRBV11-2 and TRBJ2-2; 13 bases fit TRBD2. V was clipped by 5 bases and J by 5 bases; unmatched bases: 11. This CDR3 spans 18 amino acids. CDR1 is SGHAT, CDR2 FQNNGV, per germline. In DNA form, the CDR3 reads TGTGCCAGCAGCCCCGGACTAGCGGGAGCCGCGGGGACCGGGGAGCTGTTTTTT. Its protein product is CASSPGLAGAAGTGELFF.

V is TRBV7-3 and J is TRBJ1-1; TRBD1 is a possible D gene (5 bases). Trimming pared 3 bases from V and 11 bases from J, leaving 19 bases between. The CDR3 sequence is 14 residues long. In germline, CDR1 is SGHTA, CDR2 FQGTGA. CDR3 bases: TGTGCCAGCAGCTTGGGGCCCCACAGTCTCCTGGCTTTCTTT. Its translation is CASSLGPHSLLAFF.

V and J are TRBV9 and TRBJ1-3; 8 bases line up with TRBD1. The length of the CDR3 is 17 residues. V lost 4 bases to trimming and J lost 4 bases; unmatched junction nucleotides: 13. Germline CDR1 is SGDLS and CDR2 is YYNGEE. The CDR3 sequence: CASSPRGETGEGNTIYF. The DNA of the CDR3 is TGTGCCAGCAGCCCGAGGGGTGAGACAGGGGAAGGAAACACCATATATTTT. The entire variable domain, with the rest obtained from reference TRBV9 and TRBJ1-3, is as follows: DSGVTQTPKHLITATGQRVTLRCSPRSGDLSVYWYQQSLDQGLQFLIQYYNGEERAKGNILERFSAQQFPDLHSELNLSSLELGDSALYFCASSPRGETGEGNTIYFGEGSWLTVV.

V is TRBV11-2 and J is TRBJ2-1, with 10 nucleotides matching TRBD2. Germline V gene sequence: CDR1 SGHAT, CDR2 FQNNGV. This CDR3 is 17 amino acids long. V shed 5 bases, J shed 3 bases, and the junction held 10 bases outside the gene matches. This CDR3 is CASSRRGSGGDYNEQFF. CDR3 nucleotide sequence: TGTGCCAGCAGCCGAAGGGGCAGCGGGGGGGACTACAATGAGCAGTTCTTC.

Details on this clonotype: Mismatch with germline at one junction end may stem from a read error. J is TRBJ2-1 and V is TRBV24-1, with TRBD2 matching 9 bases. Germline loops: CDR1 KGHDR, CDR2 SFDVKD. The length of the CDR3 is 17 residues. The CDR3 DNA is TGTGCCATCAGTGACCCCAGTTCTAGCGGGAAATACAATGAGCAGTTCTTC. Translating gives CAISDPSSSGKYNEQFF.

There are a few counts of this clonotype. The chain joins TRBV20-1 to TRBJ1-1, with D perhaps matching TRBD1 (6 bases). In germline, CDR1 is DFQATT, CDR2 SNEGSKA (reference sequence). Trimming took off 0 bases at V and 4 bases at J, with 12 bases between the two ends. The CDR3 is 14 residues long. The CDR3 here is CSARDPGASTEAFF. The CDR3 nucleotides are TGCAGTGCTAGAGATCCGGGGGCGAGCACTGAAGCTTTCTTT.

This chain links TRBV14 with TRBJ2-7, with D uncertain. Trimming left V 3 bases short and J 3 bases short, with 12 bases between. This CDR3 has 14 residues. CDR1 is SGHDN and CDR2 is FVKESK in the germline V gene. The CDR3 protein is CASSHHGLIYEQYF. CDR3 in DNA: TGTGCCAGCAGCCACCATGGGCTTATCTACGAGCAGTACTTC.

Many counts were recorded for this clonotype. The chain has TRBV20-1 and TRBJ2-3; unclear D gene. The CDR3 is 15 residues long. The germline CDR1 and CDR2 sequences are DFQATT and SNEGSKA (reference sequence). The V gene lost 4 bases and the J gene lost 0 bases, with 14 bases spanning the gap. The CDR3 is CSATGALASTDTQYF. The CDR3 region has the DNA TGCAGTGCTACCGGAGCCTTGGCTAGCACAGATACGCAGTATTTT.